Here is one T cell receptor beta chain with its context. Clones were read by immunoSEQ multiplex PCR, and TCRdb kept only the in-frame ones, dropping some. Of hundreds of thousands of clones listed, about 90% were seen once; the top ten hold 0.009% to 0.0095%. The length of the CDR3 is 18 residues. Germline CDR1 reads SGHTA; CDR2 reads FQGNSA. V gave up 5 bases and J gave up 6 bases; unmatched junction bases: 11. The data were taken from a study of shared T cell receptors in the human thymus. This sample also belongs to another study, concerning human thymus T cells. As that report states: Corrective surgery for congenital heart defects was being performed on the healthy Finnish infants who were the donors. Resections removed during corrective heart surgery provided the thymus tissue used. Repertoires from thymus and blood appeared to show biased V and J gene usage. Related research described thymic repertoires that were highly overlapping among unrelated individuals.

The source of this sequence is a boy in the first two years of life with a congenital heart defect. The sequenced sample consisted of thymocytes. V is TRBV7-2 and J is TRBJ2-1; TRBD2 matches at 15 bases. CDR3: CASSPRTSGRDYANEQFF. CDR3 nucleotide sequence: TGTGCCAGCAGCCCCAGGACTAGCGGGAGGGATTATGCCAATGAGCAGTTCTTC.